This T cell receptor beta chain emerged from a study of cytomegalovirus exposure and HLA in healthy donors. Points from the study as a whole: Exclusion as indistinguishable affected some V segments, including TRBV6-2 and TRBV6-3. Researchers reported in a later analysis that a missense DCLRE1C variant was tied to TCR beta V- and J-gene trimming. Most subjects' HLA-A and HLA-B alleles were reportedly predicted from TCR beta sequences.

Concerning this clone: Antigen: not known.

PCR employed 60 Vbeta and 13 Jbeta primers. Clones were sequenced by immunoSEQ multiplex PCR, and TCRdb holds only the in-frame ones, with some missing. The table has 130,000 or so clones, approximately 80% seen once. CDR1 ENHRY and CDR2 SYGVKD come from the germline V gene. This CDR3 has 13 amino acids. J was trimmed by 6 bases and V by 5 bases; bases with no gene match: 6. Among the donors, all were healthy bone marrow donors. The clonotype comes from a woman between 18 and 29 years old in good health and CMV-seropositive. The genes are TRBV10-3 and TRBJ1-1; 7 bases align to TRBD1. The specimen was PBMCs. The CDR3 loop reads CAISQAQGAEAFF. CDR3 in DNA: TGTGCCATCAGTCAAGCGCAGGGGGCTGAAGCTTTCTTT.